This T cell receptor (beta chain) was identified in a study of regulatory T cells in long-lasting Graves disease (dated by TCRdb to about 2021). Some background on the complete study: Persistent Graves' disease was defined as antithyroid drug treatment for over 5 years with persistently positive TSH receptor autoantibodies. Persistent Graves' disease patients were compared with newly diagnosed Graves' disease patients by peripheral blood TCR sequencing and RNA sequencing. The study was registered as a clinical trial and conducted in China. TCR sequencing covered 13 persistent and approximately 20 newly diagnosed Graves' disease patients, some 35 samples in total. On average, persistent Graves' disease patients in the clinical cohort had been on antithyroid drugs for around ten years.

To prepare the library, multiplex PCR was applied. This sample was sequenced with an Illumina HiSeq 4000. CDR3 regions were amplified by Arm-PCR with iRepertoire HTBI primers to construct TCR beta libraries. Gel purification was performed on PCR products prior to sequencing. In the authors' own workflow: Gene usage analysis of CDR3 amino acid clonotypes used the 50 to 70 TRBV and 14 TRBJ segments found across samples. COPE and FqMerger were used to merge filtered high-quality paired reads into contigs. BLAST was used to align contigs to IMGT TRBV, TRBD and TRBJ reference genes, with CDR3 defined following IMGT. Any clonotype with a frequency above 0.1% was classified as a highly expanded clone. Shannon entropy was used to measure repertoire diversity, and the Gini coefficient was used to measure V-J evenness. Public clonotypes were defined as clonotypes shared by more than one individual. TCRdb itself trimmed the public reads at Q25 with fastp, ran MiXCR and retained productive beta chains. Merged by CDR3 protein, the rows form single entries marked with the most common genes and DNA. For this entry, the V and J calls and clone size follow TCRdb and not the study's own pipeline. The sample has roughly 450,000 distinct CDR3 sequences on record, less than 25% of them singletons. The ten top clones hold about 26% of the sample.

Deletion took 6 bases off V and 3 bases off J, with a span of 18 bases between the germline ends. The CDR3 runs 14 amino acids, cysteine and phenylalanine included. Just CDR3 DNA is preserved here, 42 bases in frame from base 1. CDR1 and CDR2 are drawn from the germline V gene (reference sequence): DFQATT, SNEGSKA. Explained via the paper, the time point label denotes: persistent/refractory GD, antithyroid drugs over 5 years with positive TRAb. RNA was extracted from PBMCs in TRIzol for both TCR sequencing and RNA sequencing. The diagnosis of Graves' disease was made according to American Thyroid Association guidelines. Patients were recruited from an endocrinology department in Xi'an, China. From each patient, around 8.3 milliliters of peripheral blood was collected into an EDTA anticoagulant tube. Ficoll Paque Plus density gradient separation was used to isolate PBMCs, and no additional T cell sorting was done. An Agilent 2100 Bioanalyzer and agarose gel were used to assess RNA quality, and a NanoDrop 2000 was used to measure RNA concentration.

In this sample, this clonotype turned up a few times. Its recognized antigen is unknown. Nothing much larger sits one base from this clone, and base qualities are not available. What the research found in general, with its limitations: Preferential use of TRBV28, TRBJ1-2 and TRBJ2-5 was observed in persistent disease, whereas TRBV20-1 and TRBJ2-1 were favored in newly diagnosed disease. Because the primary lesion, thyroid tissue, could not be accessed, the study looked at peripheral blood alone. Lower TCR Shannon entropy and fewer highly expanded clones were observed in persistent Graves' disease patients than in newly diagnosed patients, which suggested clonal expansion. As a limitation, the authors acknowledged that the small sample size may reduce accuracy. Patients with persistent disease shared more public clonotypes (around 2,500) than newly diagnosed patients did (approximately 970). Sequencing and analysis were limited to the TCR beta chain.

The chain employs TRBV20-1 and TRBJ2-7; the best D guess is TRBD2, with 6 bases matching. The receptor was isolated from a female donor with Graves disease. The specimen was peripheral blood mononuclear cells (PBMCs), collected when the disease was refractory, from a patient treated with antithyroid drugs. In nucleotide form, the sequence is TGCAGTGCGGAGGGCCCCGACGGCAACTACGAGCAGTACTTC. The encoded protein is CSAEGPDGNYEQYF.